The T cell receptor beta chain under discussion was sequenced for a study of post-analysis software for immune sequencing data. The study's findings and limits: In patients, about 5 TRBV segments were more frequent than in controls, with TRBV5-6, TRBV5-1 and TRBV20-1 among them.

Points on this clonotype: The antigen is not known.

Unique molecular identifiers featured in each of the TCR beta cDNA libraries. TCRdb re-analysed the PCR reads in MiXCR, keeping a single row per CDR3 protein. The table has hundreds of thousands of distinct CDR3 sequences, less than 35% seen once; the top ten hold under 0.7%. The CDR3 covers 14 residues. Unmatched junction bases numbered 6, after V lost 1 base and J lost 9 bases. The TCR originated in a girl aged 10 to 17 with multiple sclerosis. This chain links TRBV12-3 or TRBV12-4 with TRBJ1-5; 7 bases map to TRBD1. What was sequenced was blood. Written as DNA, the CDR3 is TGTGCCAGCAGTTTAGGGCAGGGGGTAGTGCCCCAGCATTTT. Protein: CASSLGQGVVPQHF.